These 24 T cell receptor beta chains came from one sample sequenced in a study of spatial heterogeneity in lung cancer. A single record per CDR3 protein comes from TCRdb applying MiXCR to the 5' RACE reads. This sample carries over 2,500 distinct CDR3 sequences, approximately 3% of them seen once, and the ten largest clones take 20% to 25%. Regarding time point: sample taken at primary tumor resection. The material sequenced was normal lung tissue next to the tumor, taken at surgery. The receptors shown here come from a male donor with early-stage non-small cell lung cancer.

This clonotype is medium-sized in the sample. The rearrangement links TRBV6-4 to TRBJ1-1, with 7 positions matching TRBD1. V gave up 5 bases and J gave up 1 base; unmatched junction bases: 7. From germline, CDR1 is MRHNA and CDR2 SNTAGT. The CDR3 totals 15 residues. The CDR3 coding sequence is TGTGCCAGCAGTAGCTTTCAGGGGGGGAACACTGAAGCTTTCTTT. Its translation is CASSSFQGGNTEAFF.

This clonotype was detected many times. The chain employs TRBV5-1 and TRBJ1-6; tentative D call: TRBD1 (5 bases). V gave up 4 bases and J gave up 7 bases, with 15 bases separating them. The CDR3 contains 15 residues. Germline CDR1 and CDR2: SGHRS and YFSETQ. CDR3 coding DNA: TGCGCCAGCAGCCCGGGGACTACCCGGAATTCACCCCTCCACTTT. This encodes CASSPGTTRNSPLHF. Full variable domain (remainder filled in from reference TRBV5-1 and TRBJ1-6): KAGVTQTPRYLIKTRGQQVTLSCSPISGHRSVSWYQQTPGQGLQFLFEYFSETQRNKGNFPGRFSGRQFSNSRSEMNVSTLELGDSALYLCASSPGTTRNSPLHFGNGTRLTVT.

In this sample, this clonotype turned up many times. The chain links TRBV6-2 or TRBV6-3 to TRBJ1-1; no reliable D call. Between the trimmed V and J ends, which lost 5 bases and 5 bases, there was a span of 6 bases. The germline gives CDR1 MNHEY, CDR2 SVGEGT. The CDR3 totals 11 residues. The CDR3 loop is CASSLGTEAFF. The CDR3 coding sequence is TGTGCCAGCAGTCTCGGGACTGAAGCTTTCTTT.

By sample share, this clonotype is medium-sized. The chain employs TRBV7-2 and TRBJ2-7, with 7 positions matching TRBD2. CDR1 and CDR2 (germline): SGHTA, FQGNSA. This CDR3 is 13 amino acids long. V was clipped by 1 base and J by 7 bases; unmatched bases: 4. The CDR3 DNA reads TGTGCCAGCAGCTTAGTATCCGGGGGGGAGCAGTACTTC. Translated, it gives CASSLVSGGEQYF.

By proportion, this clonotype is medium-sized (0.01 to 0.1%). This chain links TRBV5-1 with TRBJ2-1, with 14 bases matching TRBD2. CDR1 is SGHRS, CDR2 YFSETQ, per germline. The CDR3 loop spans 16 amino acids. V was clipped by 5 bases and J by 4 bases; unmatched bases: 5. The CDR3 region has the DNA TGCGCCAGCAGTTTGACTAGCGGGAGGGGATACAATGAGCAGTTCTTC. Encoded protein: CASSLTSGRGYNEQFF.

This clonotype ranks as large. The chain couples TRBV18 to TRBJ1-1; D not resolved. Between the trimmed V and J ends, which lost 3 bases and 4 bases, there was a span of 9 bases. The CDR3 extends over 13 amino acids. Germline V gene lookup returns CDR1 KGHSH and CDR2 LQKENI. The CDR3 DNA is TGTGCCAGCTCACCCACGGACGGCACTGAAGCTTTCTTT. Residues: CASSPTDGTEAFF.

This clonotype counts as medium-sized. This rearrangement joins TRBV11-2 to TRBJ2-7; 12 nucleotides match TRBD2. The junction had 4 bases not matched to a gene; V was cut back by 5 bases and J by 2 bases. Germline V lookup: CDR1 SGHAT, CDR2 FQNNGV. This CDR3 has 15 amino acids. The CDR3 bases are TGTGCCAGCAGCCGGACTAGCGGGAATACCTACGAGCAGTACTTC. This translates into CASSRTSGNTYEQYF.

In its sample, this clonotype was seen many times. The rearrangement joins TRBV6-5 to TRBJ2-5; D ambiguous. V gave up 2 bases and J gave up 0 bases, with 10 bases separating them. CDR1 and CDR2 from the germline V gene are MNHEY and SVGAGI. This CDR3 contains 15 residues. The DNA for the CDR3 is TGTGCCAGCAGTTACGACACGGCGGACCAAGAGACCCAGTACTTC. This codes for CASSYDTADQETQYF.

This clonotype is labeled medium-sized. The CDR3 DNA reads TGCGCCAGCAGCGGTGACAGGGGACTAGCGGGGAACAATGAGCAGTTCTTC. This gives the protein CASSGDRGLAGNNEQFF. The V call is TRBV5-1, the J call TRBJ2-1; 13 bases are a match to TRBD2. V shed 4 bases and J 5 bases; nucleotides not matched to a gene: 9. The CDR3 is made up of 17 amino acids. Germline values: CDR1 SGHRS, CDR2 YFSETQ.

Many counts were recorded for this clonotype. The chain uses TRBV7-9 and TRBJ2-6, with D perhaps TRBD2 (5 bases). V lost 2 bases and J 4 bases, leaving 18 bases between the germline ends. The CDR3 sequence is 18 residues long. Germline CDR1 and CDR2: SEHNR and FQNEAQ (reference sequence). The CDR3 protein is CASSLSRTLPPGANVLTF. As DNA, the CDR3 is TGTGCCAGCAGCTTATCAAGGACTCTACCCCCCGGGGCCAACGTCCTGACTTTC.

This clonotype has ten or more counts. The rearrangement joins TRBV27 to TRBJ2-1; possibly TRBD1 for D (5 bases). V was clipped by 8 bases and J by 8 bases, with 13 bases between them. CDR3 length: 12 residues. The germline gives CDR1 MNHEY, CDR2 SMNVEV (reference sequence). The CDR3 is CASGPLGDEQFF. CDR3 nucleotides: TGTGCCAGCGGCCCCCTAGGGGATGAGCAGTTCTTC.

Within the sample, this clonotype is large (0.1 to 1%). The V gene is TRBV7-2, the J gene TRBJ2-7, with D possibly being TRBD2 (5 bases). Trimming pared 0 bases from V and 3 bases from J, leaving 9 bases between. The germline V gene encodes CDR1 SGHTA and CDR2 FQGNSA. The CDR3 extends over 14 amino acids. CDR3 sequence reads: CASSLAGSYYEQYF. CDR3 DNA: TGTGCCAGCAGCTTAGCAGGGAGTTACTACGAGCAGTACTTC.

This clonotype was recorded at least ten times. This chain uses TRBV7-3 with TRBJ1-6; unclear D gene. The V end was cut by 3 bases, the J end by 7 bases, with 10 bases between. Per germline, CDR1 SGHTA and CDR2 FQGTGA. This CDR3 has 14 amino acids. This CDR3 reads CASSFGVGNSPLHF. The CDR3 DNA sequence: TGTGCCAGCAGCTTTGGGGTTGGCAATTCACCCCTCCACTTT.

This clonotype was detected ten times or more. The gene calls are TRBV18 and TRBJ2-1; the D is unclear. Germline CDR1 is KGHSH and CDR2 is LQKENI. The CDR3 is 14 residues long. V was cut by 4 bases and J by 2 bases, with 9 bases left in between. DNA for the CDR3: TGTGCCAGCTCACAGAGTACGACCTACAATGAGCAGTTCTTC. Translation: CASSQSTTYNEQFF.

This chain connects TRBV7-2 to TRBJ2-5; D uncertain. Germline V gives CDR1 SGHTA, CDR2 FQGNSA. This CDR3 region has 12 residues. Trimming took off 0 bases at V and 5 bases at J, with 4 bases between the two ends. The CDR3 reads CASSLASETQYF. Written as DNA, the CDR3 is TGTGCCAGCAGCTTAGCTAGCGAGACCCAGTACTTC.

This clonotype is large within its sample. J is TRBJ2-7 and V is TRBV27; D call uncertain. This CDR3 region has 15 residues. Trimming took off 3 bases at V and 6 bases at J, with 18 bases between the two ends. The germline V gene encodes CDR1 MNHEY and CDR2 SMNVEV (reference sequence). The CDR3 here is CASSFSGPSPTEQYF. Written as DNA, the CDR3 is TGTGCCAGCAGTTTTTCCGGACCCTCCCCGACCGAGCAGTACTTC.

By share of the sample, this clonotype is medium-sized. The chain carries TRBV27 and TRBJ2-1; TRBD1 or TRBD2 may be the D gene (5 bases each). The CDR3 sequence is 13 residues long. The germline gives CDR1 MNHEY, CDR2 SMNVEV (reference sequence). Trimming pared 0 bases from V and 9 bases from J, leaving 9 bases between. The CDR3 region has the DNA TGTGCCAGCAGTTTATCCGGGGCTGGTGAGCAGTTCTTC. As protein: CASSLSGAGEQFF.

This chain joins TRBV15 and TRBJ1-5; D gene uncertain. The germline CDR1 and CDR2 sequences are LNHNV and YYDKDF (reference sequence). The CDR3 is made up of 17 amino acids. The V and J ends lost 0 bases and 0 bases respectively, with 12 bases between them. The CDR3 loop reads CATSRDLDGNSNQPQHF. CDR3 nucleotide sequence: TGTGCCACCAGCAGAGATCTGGATGGTAATAGCAATCAGCCCCAGCATTTT. The complete variable domain, with remaining parts taken from reference TRBV15 and TRBJ1-5, reads DAMVIQNPRYQVTQFGKPVTLSCSQTLNHNVMYWYQQKSSQAPKLLFHYYDKDFNNEADTPDNFQSRRPNTSFCFLDIRSPGLGDTAMYLCATSRDLDGNSNQPQHFGDGTRLSIL.

By share, this clonotype ranks as large. This rearrangement joins TRBV30 to TRBJ1-3; D remains unclear. This CDR3 region has 12 residues. Trimming removed 4 bases at V and 3 bases at J, with 7 bases between. CDR1 is GTSNPN, CDR2 SVGIG, per germline (reference sequence). CDR3 sequence: CAWKWVGNTIYF. CDR3 DNA: TGTGCCTGGAAGTGGGTTGGAAACACCATATATTTT.

In its sample, this clonotype is medium-sized (0.01 to 0.1%). This sequence joins TRBV28 and TRBJ1-2; no clear D gene. Germline CDR1 and CDR2: MDHEN and SYDVKM. The CDR3 contains 11 residues. The V and J ends lost 1 base and 8 bases respectively, with 5 bases between them. This CDR3 is CASSLSRGYTF. Written as DNA, the CDR3 is TGTGCCAGCAGTTTATCGAGAGGCTACACCTTC.

By proportion, this clonotype is medium-sized (0.01 to 0.1%). The chain employs TRBV6-6 and TRBJ2-5; D possibly matches TRBD1 or TRBD2 (6 bases each). Per the germline V gene, CDR1 is MNHNY and CDR2 is SVGAGI (reference sequence). Trimming shortened V by 6 bases and J by 1 base, and 18 bases separated the two germline ends. The CDR3 spans 16 residues. CDR3 nucleotides: TGTGCCAGCAGAACTAGCCAGGGGAGTTTCCAAGAGACCCAGTACTTC. Its protein product is CASRTSQGSFQETQYF.

This clonotype showed up many times. The rearrangement uses TRBV30 and TRBJ2-1; 8 bases match TRBD2. Germline trimming cut 4 bases from V and 8 bases from J; bases unmatched to any gene: 13. The length of the CDR3 is 15 residues. CDR1 and CDR2 from the germline V gene are GTSNPN and SVGIG (reference sequence). In DNA, the CDR3 is TGTGCCTGGACCCCCGGGACTAGTCCGTCCGATGAGCAGTTCTTC. Protein: CAWTPGTSPSDEQFF. Combining the CDR3 with reference TRBV30 and TRBJ2-1 gives the whole variable domain SQTIHQWPATLVQPVGSPLSLECTVEGTSNPNLYWYRQAAGRGLQLLFYSVGIGQISSEVPQNLSASRPQDRQFILSSKKLLLSDSGFYLCAWTPGTSPSDEQFFGPGTRLTVL.

This clonotype is medium-sized in the sample. This chain connects TRBV6-2 or TRBV6-3 to TRBJ2-5; 7 bases fit TRBD2. Germline CDR1 MNHEY, CDR2 SVGEGT. Unmatched junction bases numbered 15, after V lost 1 base and J lost 4 bases. The CDR3 has 18 amino acids. CDR3 loop: CASSYYGVGGSGGETQYF. CDR3 DNA: TGTGCCAGCAGTTACTACGGTGTTGGCGGGAGCGGCGGAGAGACCCAGTACTTC.

There are many counts of this clonotype. The rearrangement uses TRBV2 and TRBJ2-3; the match to TRBD1 covers 8 bases. The germline V gene encodes CDR1 SNHLY and CDR2 FYNNEI. The CDR3 sequence is 16 residues long. V dropped 5 bases and J dropped 2; count of bases not matched to a gene: 9. The CDR3 reads CASSSLQGEYTDTQYF. CDR3 coding DNA: TGTGCCAGCAGTTCCTTACAGGGGGAGTACACAGATACGCAGTATTTT.